The 17 T cell receptor beta chains listed next were all sequenced from one sample in a study of cytomegalovirus exposure and HLA in healthy donors. 13 Jbeta primers and 60 Vbeta primers were used for the PCR. Measured with immunoSEQ multiplex PCR; TCRdb has only the in-frame clones, and not every one. The sample's table shows 150,000 or so clones. Sequencing was done on a sample of PBMCs. These receptors came from a man aged 18 to 29 in good health and CMV-seronegative.

The V and J genes are TRBV4-3 and TRBJ1-2; 9 positions agree with TRBD1. Losses at the gene ends were 0 bases for V and 7 bases for J; bases not matched to a gene: 6. Looked up from germline, CDR1 is LGHNA and CDR2 is YSLEER. The CDR3 runs 15 residues. The CDR3 here is CASSQDPGQGFGYTF. The CDR3 region has the DNA TGCGCCAGCAGCCAAGATCCGGGACAGGGATTTGGCTACACCTTC.

The V gene is TRBV5-1, the J gene TRBJ1-2, with D perhaps TRBD1 (6 bases). This CDR3 spans 13 amino acids. Trimming left V 4 bases short and J 5 bases short, with 12 bases between. In germline, CDR1 is SGHRS, CDR2 YFSETQ. The CDR3 DNA follows: TGCGCCAGCAGCCCCGGACAGAAATATGGCTACACCTTC. It yields the protein CASSPGQKYGYTF.

V gene TRBV5-4 combines with J gene TRBJ1-1, with D maybe TRBD1 (6 bases). The length of the CDR3 is 13 residues. Germline values: CDR1 SGHNT, CDR2 YYREEE (reference sequence). V lost 6 bases and J 4 bases, leaving 13 bases between the germline ends. CDR3 in amino acids: CASTYRGGTEAFF. DNA of the CDR3: TGTGCCAGCACGTATAGGGGGGGCACTGAAGCTTTCTTT.

The genes are TRBV5-1 and TRBJ2-2, with D maybe TRBD1 (5 bases). V lost 2 bases, J lost 3 bases, and 11 bases lay in between. The CDR3 has 15 residues. Germline lookup yields CDR1 SGHRS and CDR2 YFSETQ. This CDR3 reads CASSFDSQYTGELFF. The CDR3 nucleotides read TGCGCCAGCAGCTTTGACAGCCAATACACCGGGGAGCTGTTTTTT.

This chain joins TRBV2 and TRBJ2-5; D call uncertain. The J call may be in error: the DNA end matches TRBJ2-7 better. The germline CDR1 and CDR2 sequences are SNHLY and FYNNEI. The CDR3 is 11 residues long. As DNA, the CDR3 is TGTGCCAGCAGTGGCGGCTACGAGCAGTACTTC. Residues: CASSGGYEQYF.

The chain couples TRBV5-8 to TRBJ2-5, with 12 bases that match TRBD1. Looked up from germline, CDR1 is SGHTS and CDR2 is YDEGEE. V trimming: 4 bases; J trimming: 5 bases; junction bases outside the gene matches: 6. The CDR3 is 15 residues long. The CDR3 sequence is CASSLGQGAWETQYF. The CDR3 DNA reads TGTGCCAGCAGCCTGGGACAGGGGGCGTGGGAGACCCAGTACTTC.

The V call is TRBV4-2, the J call TRBJ2-3; D is perhaps TRBD2 (6 bases). The CDR3 loop spans 16 amino acids. Deletions cut 1 base from V and 5 bases from J, with 16 bases between. Looked up from germline, CDR1 is LGHNA and CDR2 is YNFKEQ. DNA of the CDR3: TGTGCCAGCAGCCAAGTAACGGGAGAGGAGGGAGATACGCAGTATTTT. Translation gives CASSQVTGEEGDTQYF.

The chain is built from TRBV29-1 and TRBJ2-1; 12 bases map to TRBD2. The junction had 7 bases not matched to a gene; V was cut back by 7 bases and J by 3 bases. The CDR3 contains 15 residues. Germline V gives CDR1 SQVTM, CDR2 ANQGSEA. The CDR3 loop is CSGRLAGALYNEQFF. Written as DNA, the CDR3 is TGCAGCGGACGACTAGCGGGAGCTCTCTACAATGAGCAGTTCTTC.

This chain links TRBV9 with TRBJ1-2; the match to TRBD1 covers 11 bases. V trimming: 3 bases; J trimming: 8 bases; junction bases outside the gene matches: 21. Germline CDR1 SGDLS, CDR2 YYNGEE. The length of the CDR3 is 19 residues. As DNA, the CDR3 is TGTGCCAGCAGCGCCACTCCCGGGACAGGGGGTTCGATTGGTGGCGGCTACACCTTC. Translation gives CASSATPGTGGSIGGGYTF.

This sequence joins TRBV7-9 and TRBJ2-7; TRBD2 matches at 11 bases. V dropped 4 bases and J dropped 5; count of bases not matched to a gene: 7. The CDR3 totals 15 residues. CDR1 is SEHNR and CDR2 is FQNEAQ in the germline V gene (reference sequence). The CDR3 DNA reads as TGTGCCAGCAGCTCTCGACTAGCGGGACTTCACGAGCAGTACTTC. Residues: CASSSRLAGLHEQYF.

The chain links TRBV28 to TRBJ1-3; 8 nucleotides agree with TRBD1. The CDR3 runs 15 residues. Unmatched junction bases numbered 4, after V lost 6 bases and J lost 0 bases. The germline V gene encodes CDR1 MDHEN and CDR2 SYDVKM. CDR3 amino acids: CASRTGGLSGNTIYF. The CDR3 DNA is TGTGCCAGCAGAACAGGGGGGCTCTCTGGAAACACCATATATTTT.

DNA of the CDR3: TGTGCCAGCAGCTCGGGACAGGCTCATGGCTACACCTTC. This encodes CASSSGQAHGYTF. The chain recombines TRBV13 with TRBJ1-2, with 8 bases matching TRBD1. V was clipped by 4 bases and J by 6 bases; unmatched bases: 4. Per the germline V gene, CDR1 is PRHDT and CDR2 is FYEKMQ (reference sequence). CDR3 size: 13 residues.

This chain links TRBV28 with TRBJ2-3; D is uncertain. Trimming removed 4 bases from V and 6 bases from J, with 11 bases in between. The CDR3 sequence is 13 residues long. CDR1 is MDHEN and CDR2 is SYDVKM in the germline V gene. As DNA, the CDR3 is TGTGCCAGCAGTTCTCCCCAGGCGGATACGCAGTATTTT. It is translated as CASSSPQADTQYF.

This sequence joins TRBV7-2 and TRBJ1-5; 7 nucleotides line up with TRBD1. Germline CDR1 is SGHTA and CDR2 is FQGNSA. The CDR3 is made up of 15 amino acids. Trimming took 3 bases from V and 4 from J; bases not matched to a gene: 6. The CDR3 sequence: CASSFYRGPNQPQHF. CDR3 coding DNA: TGTGCCAGCAGCTTCTACAGGGGCCCAAATCAGCCCCAGCATTTT.

The chain has TRBV11-2 and TRBJ1-1; 7 positions agree with TRBD1. The CDR3 runs 18 residues. V dropped 4 bases and J dropped 4; count of bases not matched to a gene: 18. CDR1 SGHAT and CDR2 FQNNGV come from the germline V gene. The CDR3 protein is CASSSKSGTAPGGTEAFF. In DNA, the CDR3 is TGTGCCAGCAGCTCCAAATCCGGGACAGCCCCCGGAGGCACTGAAGCTTTCTTT.

V and J are TRBV18 and TRBJ2-3; TRBD2 is a possible D gene (5 bases). Germline V gives CDR1 KGHSH, CDR2 LQKENI. V dropped 3 bases and J dropped 1 base, with 11 bases sitting between them. CDR3 length equals 15 residues. CDR3 in DNA: TGTGCCAGCTCACCCGAGGGCTCGCGCACAGATACGCAGTATTTT. It is translated as CASSPEGSRTDTQYF.

Comments on this clone: The germline gene is not matched at one end of the junction; a read error may be the cause. V usage is TRBV18 and J usage is TRBJ2-7, with 10 bases that match TRBD2. Germline lookup yields CDR1 KGHSH and CDR2 LQKENI. This CDR3 spans 12 amino acids. CDR3 DNA sequence: TGTGCCAGCTCAAGGACTAGCGGAAACCTTAACTTC. Its protein is CASSRTSGNLNF.